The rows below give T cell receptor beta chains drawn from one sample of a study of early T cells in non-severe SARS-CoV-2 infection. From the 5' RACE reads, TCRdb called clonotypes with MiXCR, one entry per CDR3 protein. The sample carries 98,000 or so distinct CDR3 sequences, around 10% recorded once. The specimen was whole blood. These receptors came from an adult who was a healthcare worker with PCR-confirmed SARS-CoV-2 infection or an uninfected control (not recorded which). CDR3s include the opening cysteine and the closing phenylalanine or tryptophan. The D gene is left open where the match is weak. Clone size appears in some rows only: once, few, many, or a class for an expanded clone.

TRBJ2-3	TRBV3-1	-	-	TGTGCCAGCAGCCAAGTTCTAAGCGGTAGTACAGATACGCAGTATTTT	CASSQVLSGSTDTQYF
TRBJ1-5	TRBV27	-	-	TGTGCCAGCAGTTTAGGGGAGGGTGGGGGCAATCAGCCCCAGCATTTT	CASSLGEGGGNQPQHF
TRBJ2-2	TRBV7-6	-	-	TGTGCCAGCAGCCGGCTTCTTAACACCGGGGAGCTGTTTTTT	CASSRLLNTGELFF
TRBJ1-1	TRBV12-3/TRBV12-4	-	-	TGTGCCAGCAGTTTAGCGGGAACAGGGTACACTGAAGCTTTCTTT	CASSLAGTGYTEAFF
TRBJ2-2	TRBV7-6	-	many	TGTGCCAGCAGCTTAGCGCTTCAATCGAACACCGGGGAGCTGTTTTTT	CASSLALQSNTGELFF
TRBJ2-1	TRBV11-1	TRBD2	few	TGTGCCAGCAGCTCAGCCTTCAGGGAGCGGGAGTTGAGGTATGAGCAGTTCTTC	CASSSAFRERELRYEQFF
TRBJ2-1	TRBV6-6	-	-	TGTGCCAGCAGGGGGAGCGATGAGCAGTTCTTC	CASRGSDEQFF
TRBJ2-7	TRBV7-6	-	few	TGTGCCAGCAGCTTACTAGGCGACAGTCGACTCTCCGAGCAGTACTTC	CASSLLGDSRLSEQYF
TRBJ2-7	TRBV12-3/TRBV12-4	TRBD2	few	TGTGCCAGCAGTTTAGCCAGCTCTAGCGGACCTAGCGAGCAGTACTTC	CASSLASSSGPSEQYF
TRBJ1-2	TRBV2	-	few	TGTGCCAGCACCCAAAAAGGACAGTTCTGGGGCTACACCTTC	CASTQKGQFWGYTF
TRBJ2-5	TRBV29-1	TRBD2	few	TGCAGCGGAGGACTCGGGGGGAAAGAGACCCAGTACTTC	CSGGLGGKETQYF
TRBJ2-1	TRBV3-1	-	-	TGTGCCAGCAGCCAAGGAAAATCCAATGAGCAGTTCTTC	CASSQGKSNEQFF
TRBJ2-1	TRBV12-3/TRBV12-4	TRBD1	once	TGTGCCAGCAGTTTGGGGACAGGGGGTTTCCAGGTGGAGCAGTTCTTC	CASSLGTGGFQVEQFF
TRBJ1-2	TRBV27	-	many	TGTGCCAGCTATAAACTCTATGGCTACACCTTC	CASYKLYGYTF
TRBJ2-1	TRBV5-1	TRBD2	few	TGCGCCAGCAGCCGGACTAGCGGGATTTACAATGAGCAGTTCTTC	CASSRTSGIYNEQFF
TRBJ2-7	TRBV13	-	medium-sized	TGTGCCAGCAGCTCCCGCCTAGACCACTACGAGCAGTACTTC	CASSSRLDHYEQYF
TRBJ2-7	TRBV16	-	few	TGTGCCAGCAGCCAATGGGTCCACGAGCAGTACTTC	CASSQWVHEQYF
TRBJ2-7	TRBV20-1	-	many	TGCAGTGCCCTGGACATCCTGGTCGAGCAGTACTTC	CSALDILVEQYF
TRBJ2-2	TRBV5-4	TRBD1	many	TGTGCCAGCAGCGCCCGACAGGGGGCAAGGACCGGGGAGCTGTTTTTT	CASSARQGARTGELFF
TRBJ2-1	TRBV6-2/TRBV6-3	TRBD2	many	TGTGCCAGCAGTTACCCCCGGGAGGGCCTCCATGAGCAGTTCTTC	CASSYPREGLHEQFF
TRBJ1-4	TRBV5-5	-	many	TGTGCCAGCAGCTTGGGTCAGGGGTCTAATGAAAAACTGTTTTTT	CASSLGQGSNEKLFF
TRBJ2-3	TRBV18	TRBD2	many	TGTGCCAGCTCACCGCTAGCGGGGGGCACCACAGATACGCAGTATTTT	CASSPLAGGTTDTQYF
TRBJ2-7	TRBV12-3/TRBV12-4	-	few	TGTGCCAGCACTCTGGACAGCTCCTACGAGCAGTACTTC	CASTLDSSYEQYF
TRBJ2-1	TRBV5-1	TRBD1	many	TGCGCCAGCAGCCACCAGACAGGGAATGAGCAGTTCTTC	CASSHQTGNEQFF
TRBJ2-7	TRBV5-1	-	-	TGCGCCAGCAGCTTAGGGGGACGTGTTTACGAGCAGTACTTC	CASSLGGRVYEQYF
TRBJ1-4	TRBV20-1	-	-	TGCAGTGCTAGAAACGGGCGTAATGAAAAACTGTTTTTT	CSARNGRNEKLFF
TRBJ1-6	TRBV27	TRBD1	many	TGTGCCAGCAGTTCGACAGGGATCAGTCCCTCCTATAATTCACCCCTCCACTTT	CASSSTGISPSYNSPLHF
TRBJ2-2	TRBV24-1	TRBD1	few	TGTGCCACCAGTGATTATGCAGGGAACAGGGGAAACACCGGGGAGCTGTTTTTT	CATSDYAGNRGNTGELFF
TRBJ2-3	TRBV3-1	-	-	TGTGCCAGCAGCCAAGATCCGAGAACAGATACGCAGTATTTT	CASSQDPRTDTQYF
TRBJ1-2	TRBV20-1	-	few	TGCAGTGCTAGAGATGGGGTAAACTATGGCTACACCTTC	CSARDGVNYGYTF
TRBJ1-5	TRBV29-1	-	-	TGCAGCGCACAGGAGAGCAATCAGCCCCAGCATTTT	CSAQESNQPQHF
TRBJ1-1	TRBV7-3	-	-	TGTGCCAGCAGCTTATTGGTGAGGACGAACACTGAAGCTTTCTTT	CASSLLVRTNTEAFF
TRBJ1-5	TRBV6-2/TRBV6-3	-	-	TGTGCCAGCAGGGGGTATAGCAATCAGCCCCAGCATTTT	CASRGYSNQPQHF
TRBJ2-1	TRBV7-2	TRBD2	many	TGTGCCAGCAGCTCACTAGGGACTAGTGTGAATGAGCAGTTCTTC	CASSSLGTSVNEQFF
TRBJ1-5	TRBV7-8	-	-	TGTGCCAGCACTTACAGGGCTCGGTATAGCAATCAGCCCCAGCATTTT	CASTYRARYSNQPQHF
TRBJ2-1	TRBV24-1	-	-	TGTGCCACCAGTGATCATAAGTTAGCCTCCCCGTTCTTC	CATSDHKLASPFF
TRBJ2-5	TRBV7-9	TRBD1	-	TGTGCCAGCAGCTTGGGACAGGGCCAAGAGACCCAGTACTTC	CASSLGQGQETQYF
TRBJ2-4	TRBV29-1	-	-	TGCAGCGCCTCACGGTCAGCCAAAAACATTCAGTACTTC	CSASRSAKNIQYF
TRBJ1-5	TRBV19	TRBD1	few	TGTGCCAGTAGTCAAGGGGGCGGGGTGGCTCAGCCCCAGCATTTT	CASSQGGGVAQPQHF
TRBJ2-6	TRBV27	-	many	TGTGCCAGCAGGGTCTCTGGGGCCAACGTCCTGACTTTC	CASRVSGANVLTF
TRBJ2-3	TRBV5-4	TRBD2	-	TGTGCCAGCAGCTCCCCCCGGGAGACTAGCAATACGCAGTATTTT	CASSSPRETSNTQYF
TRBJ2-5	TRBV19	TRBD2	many	TGTGCCAGTAGGACTAGCGGGAGGGAGACCCAGTACTTC	CASRTSGRETQYF
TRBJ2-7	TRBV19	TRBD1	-	TGTGCCAGTAGACAGGGGGCCTACGAGCAGTACTTC	CASRQGAYEQYF
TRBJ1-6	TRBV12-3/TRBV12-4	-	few	TGTGCCAGCAGCCCCGGGCCCCATAATTCACCCCTCCACTTT	CASSPGPHNSPLHF
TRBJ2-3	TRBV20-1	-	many	TGCAGTGCCCAGTTTGAGGGGGCAGATACGCAGTATTTT	CSAQFEGADTQYF
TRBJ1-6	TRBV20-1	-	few	TGCAGTGCTAGAGAAAAGGAGAGCTATAATTCACCCCTCCACTTT	CSAREKESYNSPLHF
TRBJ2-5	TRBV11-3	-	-	TGTGCCAGCAGCTTGGGGGGGGCCTCCCAAGAGACCCAGTACTTC	CASSLGGASQETQYF
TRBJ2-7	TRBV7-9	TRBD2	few	TGTGCCAGCAGCGCCAGTCGGACTAGCCCCGCCTACGAGCAGTACTTC	CASSASRTSPAYEQYF
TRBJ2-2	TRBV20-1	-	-	-	CSATDREWTGELFFF
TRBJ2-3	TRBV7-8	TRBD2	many	TGTGCCAGCAGCCAAAAGGGGACTAGCATGCAGTATTTT	CASSQKGTSMQYF
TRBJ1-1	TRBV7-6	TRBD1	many	TGTGCCAGCAGCCCCGGGACAGGGGGCAATACTGAAGCTTTCTTT	CASSPGTGGNTEAFF